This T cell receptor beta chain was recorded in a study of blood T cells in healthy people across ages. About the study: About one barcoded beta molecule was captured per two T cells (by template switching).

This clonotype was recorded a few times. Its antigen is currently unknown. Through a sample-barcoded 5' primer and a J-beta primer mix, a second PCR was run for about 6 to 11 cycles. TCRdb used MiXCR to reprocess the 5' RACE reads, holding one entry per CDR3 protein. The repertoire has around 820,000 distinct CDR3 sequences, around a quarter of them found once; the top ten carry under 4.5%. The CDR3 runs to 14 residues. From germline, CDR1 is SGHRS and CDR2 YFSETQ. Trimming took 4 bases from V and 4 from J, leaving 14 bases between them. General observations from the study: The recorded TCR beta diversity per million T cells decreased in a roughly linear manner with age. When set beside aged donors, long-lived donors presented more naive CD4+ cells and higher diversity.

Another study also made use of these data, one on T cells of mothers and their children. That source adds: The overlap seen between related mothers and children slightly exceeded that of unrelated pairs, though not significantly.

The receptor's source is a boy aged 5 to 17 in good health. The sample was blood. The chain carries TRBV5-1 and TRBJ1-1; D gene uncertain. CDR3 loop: CASSLSSLGTEAFF. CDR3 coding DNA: TGCGCCAGCAGCCTAAGTAGTCTAGGCACTGAAGCTTTCTTT. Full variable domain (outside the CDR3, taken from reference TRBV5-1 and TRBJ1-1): KAGVTQTPRYLIKTRGQQVTLSCSPISGHRSVSWYQQTPGQGLQFLFEYFSETQRNKGNFPGRFSGRQFSNSRSEMNVSTLELGDSALYLCASSLSSLGTEAFFGQGTRLTVV.